The clone carrying this TCR beta chain was picked up many times. Its specificity is not known. Construction of the TCRbeta library involved unique molecular identifiers. Each CDR3 protein is one row after TCRdb ran MiXCR on the PCR reads. This sample yields 300,000 or so distinct CDR3 sequences, of which over 20% are seen a single time; roughly 11% belongs to the top ten. The sample belongs to a study of T-cell reconstitution after alpha-beta-depleted transplantation in children. General study points: Reported findings indicate that, about two months after transplant, alpha-beta T cells came from several hundred expanded clones, which were derived from non-depleted graft cells. The main origin of T-cell counts and diversity one year after transplant was newly produced T cells. At day 60, the high TCRbeta diversity found in some patients originated from recipient T cells and thymic progenitors that had survived.

The source is a male patient between 5 and 17 years old who had a stem cell transplant for acute lymphoblastic leukemia, so the T cells may come from the graft donor. The material sequenced was PBMCs, mostly from graft donor cells, taken 180 days after TCRalphabeta/CD19-depleted stem cell transplant.

The chain's CDR3 is CASSQSGAGGPYEQYF. The CDR3 nucleotides are TGCGCCAGCAGCCAAAGCGGGGCGGGAGGCCCCTACGAGCAGTACTTC. The rearrangement joins TRBV4-1 to TRBJ2-7; 8 bases agree with TRBD2. The V gene end was trimmed by 2 bases and the J gene end by 2 bases; junction bases not matched to a gene: 8. Germline-derived CDR1 and CDR2 are MGHRA and YSYEKL. The CDR3 spans 16 residues.